This T cell receptor (beta chain) is from a study of identifying expanded T cells in peripheral blood. Study-level points and caveats: Variance in clone template counts between roughly 2-week samples significantly increased with total template count across all healthy donors. Technical replicates showed 0.9 to 1.5 changed clones; two weeks roughly 16; four weeks 19.

A word on this clone: Its antigen is still unknown.

The germline CDR1 and CDR2 sequences are WSHSY and SAAADI. Trimming removed 8 bases from V and 3 bases from J, with 13 bases in between. The CDR3 consists of 13 residues. Collection occurred without any documented infections or immune events in donors. Profiled with immunoSEQ multiplex PCR; TCRdb holds only in-frame clones, not every one. The sample carries more than 70,000 clones, around 87% recorded once. The chain carries TRBV10-2 and TRBJ2-5; weak D call: TRBD2 (6 bases). The source of this sequence is a person between 18 and 75 years old in good health. Sequencing input: blood. CDR3 protein: CASGGTRKETQYF. The CDR3 DNA reads TGCGCCAGCGGGGGGACGAGAAAAGAGACCCAGTACTTC.